The present T cell receptor beta chain was sequenced within a study of T cell changes during pregnancy in multiple sclerosis. Assay: immunoSEQ multiplex PCR; the TCRdb copy retains only in-frame clones and omits some. The table has 60,000 or so clones, around 90% seen once. Unmatched junction bases numbered 13, after V lost 1 base and J lost 5 bases. Germline CDR1 is MDHEN and CDR2 is SYDVKM. The CDR3 covers 17 residues. The receptor was isolated from a female donor in good health, enrolled as a control in a pregnancy study. The rearrangement uses TRBV28 and TRBJ2-7; 8 bases agree with TRBD1. The sequencing here drew on peripheral blood, taken in the second trimester of pregnancy. The CDR3 DNA follows: TGTGCCAGCAGTTTATCAGGGGCGGGGACAGGTATTGACGAGCAGTACTTC. Translation gives CASSLSGAGTGIDEQYF.